These 16 T cell receptor beta chains were sequenced from one sample in a study of blood T cell repertoires in COVID-19. Libraries were prepared by immunoSEQ multiplex PCR; TCRdb keeps only in-frame clonotypes and omits some of them. Seen here are 65,000 to 85,000 clones, around 81% observed once, and the top ten hold around 15%. The material sequenced was peripheral blood. Source of these receptors: a human donor in a cohort sampled during active COVID-19.

A single count supports this clone. This chain connects TRBV2 to TRBJ2-7, with 7 nucleotides matching TRBD2. The V segment lost 3 bases and the J segment 2 bases; nucleotides outside the gene matches: 1. The CDR3 spans 13 residues. Germline lookup yields CDR1 SNHLY and CDR2 FYNNEI. CDR3 sequence reads: CASSEGGAYEQYF. Here the CDR3 DNA reads TGTGCCAGCAGTGAGGGGGGGGCCTACGAGCAGTACTTC.

The J gene is TRBJ1-1, the V gene TRBV2; 8 bases match TRBD1. Germline V lookup: CDR1 SNHLY, CDR2 FYNNEI. V gave up 5 bases and J gave up 6 bases; unmatched junction bases: 14. The length of the CDR3 is 16 residues. The DNA for the CDR3 is TGTGCCAGCAGTTCGTGGGCAGGGGGCGGGTTGGCTGAAGCTTTCTTT. This translates into CASSSWAGGGLAEAFF.

The chain combines TRBV20-1 with TRBJ1-1; a weak D match, TRBD1 (6 bases). Per the germline V gene, CDR1 is DFQATT and CDR2 is SNEGSKA (reference sequence). Trimming took 3 bases from V and 5 from J, leaving 16 bases between them. There are 14 residues in the CDR3. The CDR3 region is CSASRGGAGTEAFF. Written as DNA, the CDR3 is TGCAGTGCTAGTCGGGGGGGCGCGGGGACTGAAGCTTTCTTT.

This clone was observed a handful of times. CDR3 DNA: TGCGCCAGCAGCTTGGCGACAGGGGTCACTGAAGCTTTCTTT. It encodes CASSLATGVTEAFF. The genes are TRBV5-1 and TRBJ1-1; TRBD1 aligns across 8 bases. CDR1 is SGHRS and CDR2 is YFSETQ in the germline V gene. CDR3 size: 14 residues. Trimming cost V 0 bases and J 4 bases; bases outside gene matches: 2.

The chain combines TRBV7-2 with TRBJ2-3, with 10 bases aligning to TRBD2. V was clipped by 1 base and J by 4 bases; unmatched bases: 5. Germline CDR1 and CDR2: SGHTA and FQGNSA. This CDR3 comprises 16 residues. The CDR3 here is CASSLVSGREADTQYF. The CDR3 nucleotides read TGTGCCAGCAGCTTAGTAAGCGGGAGGGAGGCAGATACGCAGTATTTT.

The chain carries TRBV24-1 and TRBJ2-2; tentatively, D is TRBD1 (5 bases). This CDR3 is 15 amino acids long. V dropped 2 bases and J dropped 3 bases, with 9 bases sitting between them. Germline V lookup: CDR1 KGHDR, CDR2 SFDVKD. DNA of the CDR3: TGTGCCACCAGTGATTCCTGGGGCTACACCGGGGAGCTGTTTTTT. This sequence encodes CATSDSWGYTGELFF.

The chain uses TRBV25-1 and TRBJ1-1; weak D call: TRBD1 (5 bases). This CDR3 spans 15 amino acids. V lost 7 bases and J lost 2, with 17 bases in between. Germline lookup yields CDR1 MGHDK and CDR2 SYGVNS. The CDR3 DNA follows: TGTGCCAGCACCTCAGGGTGGGGGGTCAACACTGAAGCTTTCTTT. Its translation: CASTSGWGVNTEAFF.

The chain carries TRBV6-2 or TRBV6-3 and TRBJ2-7; the D gene is possibly TRBD1 (6 bases). The V and J ends lost 0 bases and 2 bases respectively, with 11 bases between them. Germline CDR1 reads MNHEY; CDR2 reads SVGEGT. This CDR3 spans 15 amino acids. The DNA for the CDR3 is TGTGCCAGCAGTTACTCTACCAGGGGCGCCTACGAGCAGTACTTC. It translates to CASSYSTRGAYEQYF.

This clone was observed a single time. This rearrangement joins TRBV30 to TRBJ1-4; D perhaps matches TRBD1 (6 bases). Germline V gene data show CDR1 as GTSNPN and CDR2 as SVGIG (reference sequence). V gave up 2 bases and J gave up 0 bases, with 16 bases separating them. The CDR3 length is 17 residues. The CDR3 sequence: CAWSSQGFDATNEKLFF. In nucleotides, the CDR3 is TGTGCCTGGAGTTCACAGGGTTTTGATGCAACTAATGAAAAACTGTTTTTT.

The genes are TRBV11-2 and TRBJ1-1; D gene unclear. Trimming removed 6 bases at V and 1 base at J, with 6 bases between. The CDR3 sequence is 12 residues long. From germline, CDR1 is SGHAT and CDR2 FQNNGV. CDR3 DNA sequence: TGTGCCAGCAGTTCTACGAACACTGAAGCTTTCTTT. It codes for CASSSTNTEAFF.

CDR3 protein: CASSYSGSNYGYTF. The CDR3 coding sequence is TGTGCCAGCAGTTACTCGGGCAGTAACTATGGCTACACCTTC. The chain has TRBV6-6 and TRBJ1-2; D ambiguous. The CDR3 is 14 residues long. The V and J ends lost 0 bases and 1 base respectively, with 6 bases between them. Germline V gene sequence: CDR1 MNHNY, CDR2 SVGAGI (reference sequence).

This clone has a single count. This chain uses TRBV19 with TRBJ2-1; D unresolved. Germline V lookup: CDR1 LNHDA, CDR2 SQIVND (reference sequence). The CDR3 has 13 residues. The ends were cut back, 10 bases at V and 2 bases at J, with 12 bases in the middle. CDR3 sequence: CATYLPAYNEQFF. The CDR3 region has the DNA TGTGCCACTTACTTACCTGCCTACAATGAGCAGTTCTTC.

This CDR3 reads CSVGPLAGGPQFF. The DNA for the CDR3 is TGCAGCGTTGGTCCCTTAGCGGGGGGACCGCAGTTCTTC. The genes are TRBV29-1 and TRBJ2-1; 10 bases map to TRBD2. The CDR3 is made up of 13 amino acids. The trim removed 4 bases at V and 12 bases at J, leaving 9 bases unmatched. The germline V gene has CDR1 SQVTM and CDR2 ANQGSEA.

The chain combines TRBV28 with TRBJ1-3; possible D gene TRBD1, 6 bases. Trimming shortened V by 10 bases and J by 0 bases, and 16 bases separated the two germline ends. The CDR3 runs 15 residues. The germline gives CDR1 MDHEN, CDR2 SYDVKM. CDR3 loop: CATIIDRSSGNTIYF. The CDR3 DNA sequence: TGTGCCACCATCATAGACAGGAGCTCTGGAAACACCATATATTTT.

This sequence joins TRBV7-8 and TRBJ2-3; D unresolved. V was shortened by 6 bases and J by 2 bases, with 12 bases between the two germline ends. The germline CDR1 and CDR2 sequences are SGHVS and FQNEAQ. The CDR3 loop spans 14 amino acids. The CDR3 loop is CASRVARITDTQYF. CDR3 bases: TGTGCCAGCAGAGTGGCGCGGATCACAGATACGCAGTATTTT.

This clone occurred a few times. V is TRBV28 and J is TRBJ1-1; D is ambiguous. Trimming left V 5 bases short and J 5 bases short, with 9 bases between. The CDR3 has 12 residues. Germline lookup yields CDR1 MDHEN and CDR2 SYDVKM. For the CDR3, the DNA is TGTGCCAGCAGTCCGGAGTTTACTGAAGCTTTCTTT. Amino acid sequence: CASSPEFTEAFF.